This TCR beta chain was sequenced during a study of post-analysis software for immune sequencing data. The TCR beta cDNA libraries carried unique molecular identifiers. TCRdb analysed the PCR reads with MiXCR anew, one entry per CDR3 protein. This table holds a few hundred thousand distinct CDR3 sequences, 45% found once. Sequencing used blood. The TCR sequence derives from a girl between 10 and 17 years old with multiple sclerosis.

DNA of the CDR3: TGTGCCAGCAGTGAAGTGAGGACTAGCGGGTCCAATGAGCAGTTCTTC. Translation: CASSEVRTSGSNEQFF. This chain connects TRBV2 to TRBJ2-1; TRBD2 matches at 11 bases. Losses at the gene ends were 1 base for V and 6 bases for J; bases not matched to a gene: 5. This CDR3 has 16 residues. Germline V lookup: CDR1 SNHLY, CDR2 FYNNEI.